A single sample gave rise to the 24 T cell receptor beta chains below, sequenced in a study of shared clonotypes between healthy human individuals. Some clones are missing from TCRdb's copy, which holds only in-frame ones; the method was immunoSEQ multiplex PCR. The sample carries 2 million to 2.5 million clones, over 85% recorded once. The specimen was naive CD4+ T cells from PBMCs. Subset of the sample: CD45RA+ positively selected. These receptors all stem from a man in his late teens or twenties in good health. Some clones in this sample may be carry-over from other donors' samples.

Remarks on this clone: The sample carries other DNA sequences with the same CDR3. The V gene is TRBV28, the J gene TRBJ2-7, with TRBD1 matching 7 bases. J lost 4 bases, V lost 4 bases, and 4 bases had no gene match. This CDR3 is built from 13 residues. Germline CDR1 and CDR2: MDHEN and SYDVKM. CDR3 nucleotide sequence: TGTGCCAGCAGTTCGGGGACAGTTTACGAGCAGTACTTC. Translation gives CASSSGTVYEQYF.

The rearrangement uses TRBV5-8 and TRBJ1-5; no definite D call. The germline V gene encodes CDR1 SGHTS and CDR2 YDEGEE. CDR3 length: 16 amino acids. Trimming shortened V by 7 bases and J by 2 bases, and 19 bases separated the two germline ends. The CDR3, as DNA: TGTGCCAGCGGACGATTTGAAATGTCTGGCAATCAGCCCCAGCATTTT. This codes for CASGRFEMSGNQPQHF.

CDR3 sequence (DNA): TGTGCCAGCAGTCGGACAGGAAACTCTGGAAACACCATATATTTT. Protein: CASSRTGNSGNTIYF. The chain is built from TRBV2 and TRBJ1-3; 7 bases align to TRBD1. The CDR3 contains 15 residues. The V gene end was trimmed by 5 bases and the J gene end by 0 bases; junction bases not matched to a gene: 4. Germline values: CDR1 SNHLY, CDR2 FYNNEI.

The rearrangement uses TRBV30 and TRBJ2-1, with D unresolved. The V gene's germline CDR1 is GTSNPN and CDR2 SVGIG (reference sequence). CDR3 length: 12 amino acids. Between the trimmed V and J ends, which lost 4 bases and 8 bases, there was a span of 12 bases. The CDR3 region is CAWTLQPHEQFF. CDR3 sequence (DNA): TGTGCCTGGACCTTGCAGCCACATGAGCAGTTCTTC.

The chain joins TRBV28 to TRBJ1-1; D unclear. Germline lookup yields CDR1 MDHEN and CDR2 SYDVKM. This CDR3 has 16 residues. Trimming took off 4 bases at V and 3 bases at J, with 18 bases between the two ends. As DNA, the CDR3 is TGTGCCAGCAGTTCCCCCGGACTGGGGATAGACACTGAAGCTTTCTTT. This codes for CASSSPGLGIDTEAFF.

The chain recombines TRBV28 with TRBJ1-1; D gene uncertain. The germline CDR1 and CDR2 sequences are MDHEN and SYDVKM. This CDR3 has 13 amino acids. V lost 1 base, J lost 3 bases, and 6 bases lay in between. This CDR3 reads CASSLLAYTEAFF. Here the CDR3 DNA reads TGTGCCAGCAGTTTATTAGCGTACACTGAAGCTTTCTTT.

This sequence joins TRBV5-6 and TRBJ2-2; TRBD2 matches 7 bases. Germline V gene data show CDR1 as SGHDT and CDR2 as YYEEEE. This CDR3 is built from 16 residues. Trimming at V came to 2 bases and at J to 8 bases, leaving 12 bases not matched to a gene. The CDR3 sequence is CASSFLREVADGELFF. CDR3 sequence (DNA): TGTGCCAGCAGCTTCCTTCGGGAGGTAGCGGATGGGGAGCTGTTTTTT.

V is TRBV10-3 and J is TRBJ1-5; D may be TRBD1 (6 bases). Trimming pared 10 bases from V and 3 bases from J, leaving 10 bases between. Germline V gene data show CDR1 as ENHRY and CDR2 as SYGVKD. The CDR3 has 12 residues. The CDR3 loop is CATGQHNQPQHF. The CDR3 region has the DNA TGTGCCACCGGACAGCACAATCAGCCCCAGCATTTT.

The CDR3 protein is CASSITTGAGEFF. In nucleotides, the CDR3 is TGTGCCAGTAGTATAACGACAGGGGCCGGAGAGTTCTTC. This chain links TRBV19 with TRBJ2-1; 8 bases agree with TRBD1. Germline V lookup: CDR1 LNHDA, CDR2 SQIVND (reference sequence). The CDR3 extends over 13 amino acids. V shed 2 bases, J shed 14 bases, and the junction held 8 bases outside the gene matches.

The J gene is TRBJ2-7, the V gene TRBV9, with D perhaps matching TRBD2 (6 bases). The germline V and J ends were trimmed by 0 bases and 2 bases, with 9 bases remaining between them. The germline V gene has CDR1 SGDLS and CDR2 YYNGEE. This CDR3 contains 14 residues. CDR3 region: CASSVGGNTYEQYF. DNA for the CDR3: TGTGCCAGCAGCGTAGGCGGGAACACCTACGAGCAGTACTTC.

Comment on this clone: Other DNA sequences in this specimen translate into the identical CDR3. The rearrangement uses TRBV14 and TRBJ1-1; D gene uncertain. Trimming took off 4 bases at V and 0 bases at J, with 6 bases between the two ends. The CDR3 runs 13 residues. Germline CDR1 SGHDN, CDR2 FVKESK. The CDR3 nucleotides are TGTGCCAGCAGCCGAAGTATGAACACTGAAGCTTTCTTT. It is translated as CASSRSMNTEAFF.

The chain combines TRBV6-5 with TRBJ1-5; D is uncertain. Trimming shortened V by 5 bases and J by 0 bases, and 11 bases separated the two germline ends. The CDR3 extends over 15 amino acids. Germline CDR1 is MNHEY and CDR2 is SVGAGI. CDR3 sequence: CASSRAAFSNQPQHF. The DNA of the CDR3 is TGTGCCAGCAGTCGGGCAGCCTTTAGCAATCAGCCCCAGCATTTT.

This clone was seen only once. This sequence joins TRBV29-1 and TRBJ2-3, with TRBD1 matching over 7 bases. V lost 8 bases, J lost 4 bases, and 6 bases stayed unmatched. CDR1 and CDR2 from the germline V gene are SQVTM and ANQGSEA. This CDR3 spans 12 amino acids. As DNA, the CDR3 is TGCAGCTACCGACAGGGCGCAGATACGCAGTATTTT. Protein sequence: CSYRQGADTQYF.

The chain couples TRBV28 to TRBJ1-4, with D unclear. Germline V gene data show CDR1 as MDHEN and CDR2 as SYDVKM. The length of the CDR3 is 13 residues. V was clipped by 6 bases and J by 2 bases, with 7 bases between them. CDR3: CASRDFTNEKLFF. In DNA form, the CDR3 reads TGTGCCAGCAGGGATTTCACTAATGAAAAACTGTTTTTT.

The table lists this clone with a count of one. The rearrangement uses TRBV5-1 and TRBJ2-7, with D possibly TRBD1 on 7 matching bases. V lost 3 bases to trimming and J lost 0 bases, with 10 bases between them. CDR1 SGHRS and CDR2 YFSETQ come from the germline V gene. This CDR3 has 14 residues. CDR3 DNA sequence: TGCGCCAGCAGCTGGGGGGACAGCTCCTACGAGCAGTACTTC. Its protein product is CASSWGDSSYEQYF.

DNA of the CDR3: TGTGCCAGCAGCTCCGGGACAGGGGGCGGAGAGACCCAGTACTTC. This encodes CASSSGTGGGETQYF. This chain links TRBV7-9 with TRBJ2-5; 12 nucleotides agree with TRBD1. Germline lookup yields CDR1 SEHNR and CDR2 FQNEAQ (reference sequence). V lost 4 bases, J lost 4 bases, and 4 bases stayed unmatched. The CDR3 sequence is 15 residues long.

V usage is TRBV7-3 and J usage is TRBJ2-3; TRBD1 matches at 11 bases. This CDR3 region has 17 residues. The V gene end was trimmed by 1 base and the J gene end by 6 bases; junction bases not matched to a gene: 9. The germline gives CDR1 SGHTA, CDR2 FQGTGA. CDR3 bases: TGTGCCAGCAGCTTAATCGGTGGGACAGGGGGAGAGGATACGCAGTATTTT. It specifies CASSLIGGTGGEDTQYF.

The chain employs TRBV5-3 and TRBJ2-3; TRBD1 matches 11 bases. TRBV5-3 is sorted into the ORF group, with uncertain function. The CDR3 length is 19 residues. The trim removed 0 bases at V and 0 bases at J, leaving 9 bases unmatched. CDR3 protein: CARSLEGTGGMFSTDTQYF. CDR3 nucleotides: TGTGCCAGAAGCTTGGAGGGGACAGGGGGAATGTTTAGCACAGATACGCAGTATTTT.

The chain employs TRBV2 and TRBJ1-2; D gene ambiguous. The CDR3 is 12 amino acids. Germline CDR1 SNHLY, CDR2 FYNNEI. V was pared by 6 bases and J by 1 base, with 6 bases between. In DNA form, the CDR3 reads TGTGCCAGCAGGCAGGATAACTATGGCTACACCTTC. This translates into CASRQDNYGYTF.

V gene TRBV28 combines with J gene TRBJ2-5, with a possible D match to TRBD1 (5 bases). V lost 4 bases and J lost 1, with 13 bases in between. CDR3 size: 15 residues. The V gene's germline CDR1 is MDHEN and CDR2 SYDVKM. The CDR3 region has the DNA TGTGCCAGCAGTTCCCCGAAAGGGGTCCAAGAGACCCAGTACTTC. Translating it yields CASSSPKGVQETQYF.

V gene TRBV28 combines with J gene TRBJ2-7, with 11 nucleotides matching TRBD2. The length of the CDR3 is 14 residues. Germline CDR1 and CDR2: MDHEN and SYDVKM. V lost 1 base, J lost 5 bases, and 1 base stayed unmatched. DNA of the CDR3: TGTGCCAGCAGTTTATTAGCGGGAGGGCACGAGCAGTACTTC. This gives the protein CASSLLAGGHEQYF.

CDR3 nucleotides: TGCGCCAGCAGCTTGGGAGACGGGCCTGGTGGAAACACCATATATTTT. Protein sequence: CASSLGDGPGGNTIYF. The genes are TRBV5-1 and TRBJ1-3; D is ambiguous. Trimming took off 0 bases at V and 3 bases at J, with 13 bases between the two ends. The germline CDR1 and CDR2 sequences are SGHRS and YFSETQ. This CDR3 region has 16 residues. The full variable domain, in which reference TRBV5-1 and TRBJ1-3 provide the parts outside the CDR3, is KAGVTQTPRYLIKTRGQQVTLSCSPISGHRSVSWYQQTPGQGLQFLFEYFSETQRNKGNFPGRFSGRQFSNSRSEMNVSTLELGDSALYLCASSLGDGPGGNTIYFGEGSWLTVV.

The chain uses TRBV5-1 and TRBJ2-3; D is ambiguous. The germline gives CDR1 SGHRS, CDR2 YFSETQ. Trimming pared 4 bases from V and 0 bases from J, leaving 6 bases between. The CDR3 contains 13 residues. CDR3 DNA: TGCGCCAGCAGCGCCCCGAGCACAGATACGCAGTATTTT. It codes for CASSAPSTDTQYF. The variable domain in full, with the rest retrieved from reference TRBV5-1 and TRBJ2-3, is KAGVTQTPRYLIKTRGQQVTLSCSPISGHRSVSWYQQTPGQGLQFLFEYFSETQRNKGNFPGRFSGRQFSNSRSEMNVSTLELGDSALYLCASSAPSTDTQYFGPGTRLTVL.

This clone was seen a single time. This chain uses TRBV27 with TRBJ2-1; TRBD2 is a possible D gene (5 bases). CDR1 and CDR2 (germline): MNHEY, SMNVEV (reference sequence). This CDR3 spans 15 amino acids. V was trimmed by 6 bases and J by 0 bases, leaving 12 bases between them. This CDR3 is CASRIRELSYNEQFF. CDR3 sequence (DNA): TGTGCCAGCAGGATTAGGGAGCTCTCCTACAATGAGCAGTTCTTC.